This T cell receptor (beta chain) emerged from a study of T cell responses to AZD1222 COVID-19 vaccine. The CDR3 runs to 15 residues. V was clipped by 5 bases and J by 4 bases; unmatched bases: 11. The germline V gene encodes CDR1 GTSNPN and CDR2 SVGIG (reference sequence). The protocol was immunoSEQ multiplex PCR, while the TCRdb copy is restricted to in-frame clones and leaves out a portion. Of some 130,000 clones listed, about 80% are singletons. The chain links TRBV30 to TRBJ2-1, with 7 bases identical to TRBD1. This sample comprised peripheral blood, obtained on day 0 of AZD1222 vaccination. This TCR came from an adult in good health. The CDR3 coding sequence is TGTGCCTGGGATTACAGGGGAAGGGATTACAATGAGCAGTTCTTC. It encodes CAWDYRGRDYNEQFF.